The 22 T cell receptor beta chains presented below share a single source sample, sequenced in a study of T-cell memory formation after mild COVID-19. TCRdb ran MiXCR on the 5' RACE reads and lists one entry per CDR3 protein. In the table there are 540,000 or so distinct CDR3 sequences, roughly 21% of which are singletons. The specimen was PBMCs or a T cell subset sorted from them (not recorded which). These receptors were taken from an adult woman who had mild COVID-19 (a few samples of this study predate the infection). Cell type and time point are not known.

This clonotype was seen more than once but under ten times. The CDR3 loop reads CSASERDSSYNEQFF. Written as DNA, the CDR3 is TGCAGTGCTAGTGAGCGGGATAGCTCCTACAATGAGCAGTTCTTC. The chain joins TRBV20-1 to TRBJ2-1; TRBD2 matches at 7 bases. Trimming cost V 3 bases and J 0 bases; bases outside gene matches: 5. This CDR3 spans 15 amino acids. Germline V gene data show CDR1 as DFQATT and CDR2 as SNEGSKA (reference sequence).

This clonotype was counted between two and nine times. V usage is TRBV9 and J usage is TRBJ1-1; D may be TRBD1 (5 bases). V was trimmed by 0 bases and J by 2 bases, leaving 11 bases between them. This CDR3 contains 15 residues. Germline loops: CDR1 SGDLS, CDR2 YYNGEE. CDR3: CASSVVAGTNTEAFF. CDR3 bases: TGTGCCAGCAGCGTAGTGGCAGGGACTAACACTGAAGCTTTCTTT.

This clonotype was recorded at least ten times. For the CDR3, the DNA is TGCGCCAGCAGCTTGCGGGGAGACTATGGCTACACCTTC. Translating gives CASSLRGDYGYTF. This chain uses TRBV5-1 with TRBJ1-2; D remains ambiguous. Germline assignment: CDR1 SGHRS and CDR2 YFSETQ. Trimming left V 1 base short and J 3 bases short, with 7 bases between. The CDR3 loop spans 13 amino acids.

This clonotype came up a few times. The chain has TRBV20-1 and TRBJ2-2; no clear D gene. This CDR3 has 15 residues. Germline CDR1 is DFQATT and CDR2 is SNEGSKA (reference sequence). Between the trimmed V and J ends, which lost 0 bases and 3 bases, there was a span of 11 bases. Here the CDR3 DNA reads TGCAGTGCTAGAGATAGTACGGCCTACACCGGGGAGCTGTTTTTT. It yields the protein CSARDSTAYTGELFF.

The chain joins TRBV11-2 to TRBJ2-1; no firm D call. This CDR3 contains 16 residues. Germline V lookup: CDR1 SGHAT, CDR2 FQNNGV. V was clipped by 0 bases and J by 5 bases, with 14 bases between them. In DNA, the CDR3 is TGTGCCAGCAGCTTAGACTACAGACGACCCGACAATGAGCAGTTCTTC. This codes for CASSLDYRRPDNEQFF.

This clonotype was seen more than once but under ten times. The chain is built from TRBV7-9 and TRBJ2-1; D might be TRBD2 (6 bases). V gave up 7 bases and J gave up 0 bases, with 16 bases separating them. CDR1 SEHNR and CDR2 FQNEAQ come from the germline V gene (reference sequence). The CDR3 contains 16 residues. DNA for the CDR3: TGTGCCAGCATCGGGACTTATATCCTCTCCTACAATGAGCAGTTCTTC. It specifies CASIGTYILSYNEQFF.

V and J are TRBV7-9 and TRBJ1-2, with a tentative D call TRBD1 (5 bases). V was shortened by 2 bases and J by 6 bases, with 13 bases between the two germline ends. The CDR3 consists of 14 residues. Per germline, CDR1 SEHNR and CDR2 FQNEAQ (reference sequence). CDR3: CASSLSIDSHGYTF. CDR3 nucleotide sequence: TGTGCCAGCAGCTTATCAATTGACAGTCATGGCTACACCTTC.

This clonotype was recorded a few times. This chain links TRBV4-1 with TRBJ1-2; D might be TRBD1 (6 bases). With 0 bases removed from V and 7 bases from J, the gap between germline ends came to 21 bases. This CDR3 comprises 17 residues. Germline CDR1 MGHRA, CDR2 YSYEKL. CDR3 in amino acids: CASSQDTNTGLGGGYTF. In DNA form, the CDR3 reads TGCGCCAGCAGCCAAGATACCAATACAGGGCTGGGTGGTGGCTACACCTTC.

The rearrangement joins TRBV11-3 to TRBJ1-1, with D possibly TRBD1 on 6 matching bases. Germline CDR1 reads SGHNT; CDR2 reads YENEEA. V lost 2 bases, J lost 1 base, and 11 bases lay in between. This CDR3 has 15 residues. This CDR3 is CASSLWAGENTEAFF. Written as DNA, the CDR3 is TGTGCCAGCAGCTTATGGGCAGGGGAGAACACTGAAGCTTTCTTT. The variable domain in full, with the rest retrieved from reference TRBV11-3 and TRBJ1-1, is EAGVVQSPRYKIIEKKQPVAFWCNPISGHNTLYWYLQNLGQGPELLIRYENEEAVDDSQLPKDRFSAERLKGVDSTLKIQPAELGDSAVYLCASSLWAGENTEAFFGQGTRLTVV.

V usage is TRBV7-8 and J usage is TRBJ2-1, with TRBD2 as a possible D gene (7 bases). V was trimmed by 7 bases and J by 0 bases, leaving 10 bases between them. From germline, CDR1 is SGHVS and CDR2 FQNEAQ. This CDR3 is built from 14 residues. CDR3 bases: TGTGCCAGCAAGGGGGGGAGCTCCTACAATGAGCAGTTCTTC. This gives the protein CASKGGSSYNEQFF.

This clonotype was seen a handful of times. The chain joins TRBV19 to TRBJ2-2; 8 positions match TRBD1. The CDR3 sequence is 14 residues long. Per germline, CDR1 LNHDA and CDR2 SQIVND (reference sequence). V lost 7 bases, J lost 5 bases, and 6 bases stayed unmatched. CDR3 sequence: CASTTGVITGELFF. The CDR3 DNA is TGTGCCAGTACGACAGGGGTTATTACCGGGGAGCTGTTTTTT.

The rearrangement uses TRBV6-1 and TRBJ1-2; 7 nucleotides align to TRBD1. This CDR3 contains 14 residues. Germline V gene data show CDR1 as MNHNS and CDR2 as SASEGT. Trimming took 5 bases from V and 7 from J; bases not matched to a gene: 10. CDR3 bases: TGTGCCAGCAGTCATGGCGGGACAGCTTTTGGCTACACCTTC. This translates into CASSHGGTAFGYTF.

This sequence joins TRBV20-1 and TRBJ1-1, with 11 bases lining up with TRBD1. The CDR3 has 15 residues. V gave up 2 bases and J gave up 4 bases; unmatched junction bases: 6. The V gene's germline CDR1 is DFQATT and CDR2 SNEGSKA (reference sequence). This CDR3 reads CSARSSGQGGTEAFF. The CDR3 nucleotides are TGCAGTGCTAGATCATCGGGACAGGGGGGCACTGAAGCTTTCTTT.

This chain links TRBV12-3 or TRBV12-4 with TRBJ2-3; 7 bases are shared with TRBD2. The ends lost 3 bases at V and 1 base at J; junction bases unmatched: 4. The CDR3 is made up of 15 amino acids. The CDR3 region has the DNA TGTGCCAGCAGTTTCGCGGGGAGGGGCACAGATACGCAGTATTTT. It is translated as CASSFAGRGTDTQYF.

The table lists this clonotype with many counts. CDR3 region: CASSFGLAGGQETQYF. The CDR3 DNA follows: TGTGCCAGCAGCTTTGGGCTAGCGGGGGGGCAAGAGACCCAGTACTTC. This rearrangement joins TRBV7-8 to TRBJ2-5, with 12 bases matching TRBD2. This CDR3 spans 16 amino acids. The germline gives CDR1 SGHVS, CDR2 FQNEAQ. J lost 2 bases, V lost 3 bases, and 4 bases had no gene match.

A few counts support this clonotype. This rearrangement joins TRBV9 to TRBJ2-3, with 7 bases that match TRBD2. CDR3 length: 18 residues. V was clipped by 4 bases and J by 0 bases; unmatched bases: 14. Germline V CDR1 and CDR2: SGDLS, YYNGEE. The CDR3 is CASSTPSGAGFSTDTQYF. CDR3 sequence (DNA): TGTGCCAGCAGCACCCCCTCGGGAGCGGGGTTTAGCACAGATACGCAGTATTTT.

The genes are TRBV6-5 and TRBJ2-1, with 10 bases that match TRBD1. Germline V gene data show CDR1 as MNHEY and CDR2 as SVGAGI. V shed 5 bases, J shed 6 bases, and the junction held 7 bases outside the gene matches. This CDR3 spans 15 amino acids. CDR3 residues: CASSRDRGQVNEQFF. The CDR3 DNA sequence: TGTGCCAGCAGTCGGGACAGGGGACAGGTCAATGAGCAGTTCTTC.

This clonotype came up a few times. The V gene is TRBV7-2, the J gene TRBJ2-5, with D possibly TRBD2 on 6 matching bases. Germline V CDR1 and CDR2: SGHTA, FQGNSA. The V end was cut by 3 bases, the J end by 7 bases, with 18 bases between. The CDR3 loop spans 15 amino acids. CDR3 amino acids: CASSFGGWVPGTQYF. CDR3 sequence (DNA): TGTGCCAGCAGCTTCGGGGGTTGGGTACCGGGGACCCAGTACTTC. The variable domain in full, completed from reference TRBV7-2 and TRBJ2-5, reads GAGVSQSPSNKVTEKGKDVELRCDPISGHTALYWYRQSLGQGLEFLIYFQGNSAPDKSGLPSDRFSAERTGGSVSTLTIQRTQQEDSAVYLCASSFGGWVPGTQYFGPGTRLLVL.

Here the CDR3 DNA reads TGTGCCATCAGTGAGTCGAAGGGACAGGGAATTGGCACTGAAGCTTTCTTT. Translating it yields CAISESKGQGIGTEAFF. The V and J genes are TRBV10-3 and TRBJ1-1, with 9 bases matching TRBD1. The V segment lost 0 bases and the J segment 4 bases; nucleotides outside the gene matches: 9. From germline, CDR1 is ENHRY and CDR2 SYGVKD. CDR3 length equals 17 residues.

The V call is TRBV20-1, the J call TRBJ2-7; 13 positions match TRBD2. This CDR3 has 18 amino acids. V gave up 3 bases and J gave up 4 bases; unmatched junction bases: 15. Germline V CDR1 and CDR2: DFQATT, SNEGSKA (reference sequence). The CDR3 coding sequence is TGCAGTGCTAGGGGTCGCGGGTTAAAGACTAGCGGGAGGTACGAGCAGTACTTC. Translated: CSARGRGLKTSGRYEQYF.

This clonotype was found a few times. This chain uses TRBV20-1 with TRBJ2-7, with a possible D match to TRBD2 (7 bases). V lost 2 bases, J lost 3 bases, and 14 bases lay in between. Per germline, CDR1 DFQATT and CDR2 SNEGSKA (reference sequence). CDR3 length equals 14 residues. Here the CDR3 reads CSARRGDYYYEQYF. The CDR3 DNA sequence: TGCAGTGCTAGAAGGGGGGACTACTACTACGAGCAGTACTTC.

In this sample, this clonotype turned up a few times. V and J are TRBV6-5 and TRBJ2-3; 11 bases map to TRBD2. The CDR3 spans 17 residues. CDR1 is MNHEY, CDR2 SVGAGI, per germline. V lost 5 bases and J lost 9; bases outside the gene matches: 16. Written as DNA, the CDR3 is TGTGCCAGCAGTACACTAGCGGGAGAGGGGGGAGTGCGGACGCAGTATTTT. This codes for CASSTLAGEGGVRTQYF.